This entry lists 8 T cell receptor beta chains sequenced from one sample in a study of T cells in Graves' hyperthyroidism and ophthalmopathy. Regions amplified from RNA transcripts were the TCR beta CDR3 regions. The HTBI primer set was used in a first-round RT-PCR of the TCR CDR3. TCRdb fed the multiplex PCR reads into MiXCR, producing one record per CDR3 protein. The sample lists about 420,000 distinct CDR3 sequences, about 13% seen once, with about 4.9% in the top ten. Sequenced input: blood. These receptors came from a woman aged 18-30 years with Graves' hyperthyroidism.

The table lists this clonotype with many counts. The J gene is TRBJ1-1, the V gene TRBV6-1, with D uncertain. Germline values: CDR1 MNHNS, CDR2 SASEGT. V was clipped by 2 bases and J by 3 bases, with 13 bases between them. The CDR3 extends over 15 amino acids. DNA for the CDR3: TGTGCCAGCAGTGAAAGGCAGATGCTGTACACTGAAGCTTTCTTT. Translated, it gives CASSERQMLYTEAFF.

This clonotype was observed a handful of times. This chain joins TRBV6-1 and TRBJ1-6; TRBD1 is a possible D gene (5 bases). Germline assignment: CDR1 MNHNS and CDR2 SASEGT. The V gene lost 6 bases and the J gene lost 4 bases, with 19 bases spanning the gap. The CDR3 length is 17 residues. This CDR3 is CASSHRAQGGYNSPLHF. CDR3 nucleotide sequence: TGTGCCAGCAGCCACCGAGCCCAGGGCGGTTATAATTCACCCCTCCACTTT.

This clonotype appeared many times. The V and J genes are TRBV6-1 and TRBJ2-5; 10 bases are a match to TRBD2. In germline, CDR1 is MNHNS, CDR2 SASEGT. The CDR3 is made up of 16 amino acids. Germline trimming cut 5 bases from V and 5 bases from J; bases unmatched to any gene: 11. CDR3 DNA sequence: TGTGCCAGCAGTTGGCTGGCTAGCGGGAGCGGGGAGACCCAGTACTTC. It encodes CASSWLASGSGETQYF.

This clonotype was seen at least ten times. The chain links TRBV11-2 to TRBJ2-3; D is perhaps TRBD1 or TRBD2 (5 bases each). The germline gives CDR1 SGHAT, CDR2 FQNNGV. The CDR3 sequence is 14 residues long. The V gene lost 3 bases and the J gene lost 1 base, with 8 bases spanning the gap. Here the CDR3 reads CASSFQGRTDTQYF. CDR3 sequence (DNA): TGTGCCAGCAGCTTCCAGGGACGCACAGATACGCAGTATTTT.

The chain joins TRBV27 to TRBJ2-2; D may be TRBD1 or TRBD2 (5 bases each). The V gene lost 0 bases and the J gene lost 1 base, with 12 bases spanning the gap. Germline CDR1 and CDR2: MNHEY and SMNVEV (reference sequence). The CDR3 covers 17 residues. The CDR3 loop reads CASSLSSGDGNTGELFF. The CDR3 DNA is TGTGCCAGCAGTTTATCTTCCGGGGACGGGAACACCGGGGAGCTGTTTTTT.

The chain uses TRBV3-1 and TRBJ1-1; D is uncertain. Germline CDR1 and CDR2: LGHDT and YNNKEL (reference sequence). This CDR3 is built from 14 residues. V lost 3 bases to trimming and J lost 5 bases, with 13 bases between them. For the CDR3, the DNA is TGTGCCAGCAGCCAGTCGGGAGGGCGGACTGAAGCTTTCTTT. This translates into CASSQSGGRTEAFF.

This clonotype was found a few times. The V call is TRBV7-2, the J call TRBJ1-1; tentatively, D is TRBD1 (5 bases). Trimming cost V 1 base and J 10 bases, with 10 bases left between them. This CDR3 contains 12 residues. The germline CDR1 and CDR2 sequences are SGHTA and FQGNSA. The DNA of the CDR3 is TGTGCCAGCAGCTTAGATGGGGGGTCAGCTTTCTTT. Protein product: CASSLDGGSAFF.

This clonotype came up many times. V usage is TRBV5-8 and J usage is TRBJ2-1; the D is unclear. Deletions cut 4 bases from V and 5 bases from J, with 13 bases between. Germline V gene data show CDR1 as SGHTS and CDR2 as YDEGEE. The CDR3 spans 14 residues. The CDR3: CASSKADGNNEQFF. Written as DNA, the CDR3 is TGTGCCAGCAGCAAAGCCGACGGAAACAATGAGCAGTTCTTC. The whole variable domain, remainder taken from reference TRBV5-8 and TRBJ2-1, is EAGVTQSPTHLIKTRGQQATLRCSPISGHTSVYWYQQALGLGLQFLLWYDEGEERNRGNFPPRFSGRQFPNYSSELNVNALELEDSALYLCASSKADGNNEQFFGPGTRLTVL.